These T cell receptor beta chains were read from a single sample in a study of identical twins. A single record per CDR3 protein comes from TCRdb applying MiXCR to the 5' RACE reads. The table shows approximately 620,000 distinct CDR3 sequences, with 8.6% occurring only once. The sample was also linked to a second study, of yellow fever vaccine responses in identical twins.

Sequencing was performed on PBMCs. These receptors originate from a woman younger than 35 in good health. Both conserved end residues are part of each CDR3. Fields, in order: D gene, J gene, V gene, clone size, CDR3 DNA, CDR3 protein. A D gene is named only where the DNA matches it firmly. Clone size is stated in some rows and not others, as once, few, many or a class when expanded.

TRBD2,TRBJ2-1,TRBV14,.,TGTGCCAGCAGCCAATTGAGTAGCGGGAGAGGGAATGAGCAGTTCTTC,CASSQLSSGRGNEQFF
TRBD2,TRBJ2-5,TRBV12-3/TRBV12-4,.,TGTGCCAGCAGTTTAGGGGTCGGGGGGGCGCAAGAGACCCAGTACTTC,CASSLGVGGAQETQYF
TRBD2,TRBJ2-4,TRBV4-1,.,TGCGCCAGCAGCTCCGGACTAGCGGGAGGGCGGGCCAAAAACATTCAGTACTTC,CASSSGLAGGRAKNIQYF
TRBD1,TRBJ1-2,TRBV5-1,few,TGCGCCAGCAGCCTGACAGGGGAACGATGGGGCTACACCTTC,CASSLTGERWGYTF
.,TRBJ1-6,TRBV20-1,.,TGCAGTGCTAGTATTACAGGAAAGGATTCACCCCTCCACTTT,CSASITGKDSPLHF
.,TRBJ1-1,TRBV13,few,TGTGCCAGCAGCCCAAGGGACGGCCGAAACACTGAAGCTTTCTTT,CASSPRDGRNTEAFF
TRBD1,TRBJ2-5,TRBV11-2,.,TGTGCCAGCAGCCCCGGACAGGGGGTGGAAGAGACCCAGTACTTC,CASSPGQGVEETQYF
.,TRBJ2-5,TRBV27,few,TGTGCCACAGGAGGGGAAGAGACCCAGTACTTC,CATGGEETQYF
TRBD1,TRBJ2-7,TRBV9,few,TGTGCCAGCAGCGCTCAACAGGGGCGGCGGGACGAGCAGTACTTC,CASSAQQGRRDEQYF
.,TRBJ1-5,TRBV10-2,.,TGCGCCAGCAGTGAGGACATCCTCTATAGCAATCAGCCCCAGCATTTT,CASSEDILYSNQPQHF
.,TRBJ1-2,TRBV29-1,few,TGCAGCGTTTCCGGGACGGACTATGGCTACACCTTC,CSVSGTDYGYTF
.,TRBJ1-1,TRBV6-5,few,TGTGCCAGCAGTTACTCGACGGAAATGAACACTGAAGCTTTCTTT,CASSYSTEMNTEAFF
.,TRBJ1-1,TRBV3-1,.,TGTGCCAGCAGCCCCACCCCTGCGGACACTGAAGCTTTCTTT,CASSPTPADTEAFF
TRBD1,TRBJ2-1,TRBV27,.,TGTGCCAGCAGTTTTGGCAGGGGGCGTCGGGAGCAGTTCTTC,CASSFGRGRREQFF
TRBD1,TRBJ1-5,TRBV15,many,TGTGCCACCAGCAGAAGATATAAGTCAGGGGGTCAGCCCCAGCATTTT,CATSRRYKSGGQPQHF
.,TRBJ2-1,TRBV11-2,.,TGTGCCAGCAGCTTAGGGAGGGGGGGTTACAATGAGCAGTTCTTC,CASSLGRGGYNEQFF
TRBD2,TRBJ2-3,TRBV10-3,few,TGTGCCATCAGTGGGGAGAGCGGGGACAGCACAGATACGCAGTATTTT,CAISGESGDSTDTQYF
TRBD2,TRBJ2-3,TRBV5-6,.,TGTGCCAGCAGCTTGTTTTCGCGGGGGGTCACAGATACGCAGTATTTT,CASSLFSRGVTDTQYF
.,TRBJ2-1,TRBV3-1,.,TGTGCCAGCAGCCAAGCAGGACTTATCCACAATGAGCAGTTCTTC,CASSQAGLIHNEQFF
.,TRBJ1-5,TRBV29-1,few,TGCAGCGTGTGCCCAGCGGGTCAGCCCCAGCATTTT,CSVCPAGQPQHF
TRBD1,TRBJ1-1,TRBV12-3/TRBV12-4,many,TGTGCCAGCAGTTTGCCCGGGGACAGCCAAGCTTTCTTT,CASSLPGDSQAFF
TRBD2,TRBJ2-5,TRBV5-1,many,TGCGCCAGCAGCTCAGGACTAGCGGGGGGAGAGACCCAGTACTTC,CASSSGLAGGETQYF
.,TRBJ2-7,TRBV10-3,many,TGTGCCATCAGTGAGGACCGGGACAACTCCTACGAGCAGTACTTC,CAISEDRDNSYEQYF
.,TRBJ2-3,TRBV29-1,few,TGCAGCGTTGAATCGACAGGGACTAGCACAGATACGCAGTATTTT,CSVESTGTSTDTQYF
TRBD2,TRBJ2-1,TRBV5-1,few,TGCGCCAGCAGCTTGAGGAGCGGGGAATATTACAATGAGCAGTTCTTC,CASSLRSGEYYNEQFF
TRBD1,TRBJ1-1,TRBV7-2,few,TGTGCCAGCACCCCGCAAGGGGACAGTACTGAAGCTTTCTTT,CASTPQGDSTEAFF
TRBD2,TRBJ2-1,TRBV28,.,TGTGCCAGCAGTTTAGGCGGGAGCCACTACAATGAGCAGTTCTTC,CASSLGGSHYNEQFF
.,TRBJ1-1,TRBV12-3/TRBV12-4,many,TGTGCCAGCAGACAACAGGGTCCCCTTGAAGCTTTCTTT,CASRQQGPLEAFF
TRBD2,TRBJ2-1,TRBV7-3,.,TGTGCCAGCAGCATGGGACTAGCGCTCAATGAGCAGTTCTTC,CASSMGLALNEQFF
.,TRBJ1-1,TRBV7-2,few,TGTGCCACTATTTGGGGGGGTGGCACTGAAGCTTTCTTT,CATIWGGGTEAFF
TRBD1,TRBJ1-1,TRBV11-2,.,TGTGCCAGCAGCTTAGACAGGGGGCGATACCTTGAAGCTTTCTTT,CASSLDRGRYLEAFF
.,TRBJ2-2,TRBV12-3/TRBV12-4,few,TGTGCCACCAAAAGCGGACAAGCCACCGGGGAGCTGTTTTTT,CATKSGQATGELFF
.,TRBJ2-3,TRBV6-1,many,TGTGCCACCGCAAAATACAGGTTTACAGATACGCAGTATTTT,CATAKYRFTDTQYF
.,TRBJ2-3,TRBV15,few,TGTGCCACCAGCAGAGATCCAGGGAGTATATCGGGGGCAACAGATACGCAGTATTTT,CATSRDPGSISGATDTQYF
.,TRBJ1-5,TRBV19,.,TGTGCCAGTAGTTACACAGGGTACCAGCCCCAGCATTTT,CASSYTGYQPQHF
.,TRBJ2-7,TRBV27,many,TGTGCCAGCAGTCTCAAACCACAGGGTTCCACCTACGAGCAGTACTTC,CASSLKPQGSTYEQYF
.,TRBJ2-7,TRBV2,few,TGTGCCAGCAGGCTGGTCTCCTACGAGCAGTATTTC,CASRLVSYEQYF
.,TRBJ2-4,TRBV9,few,TGTGCCAGCAGCGGATCTAGCGACTTGGCCAAAAACATTCAGTACTTC,CASSGSSDLAKNIQYF
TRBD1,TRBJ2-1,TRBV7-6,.,TGTGCCAGCAGCTTTCTCGGGACAGGGGCGTCCAATGAGCAGTTCTTC,CASSFLGTGASNEQFF
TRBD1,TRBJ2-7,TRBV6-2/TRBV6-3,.,TGTGCCAGCAGTTGGGCAGGGGGCTACGAGCAGTACTTC,CASSWAGGYEQYF
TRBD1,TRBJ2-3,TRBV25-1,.,TGTGCCAGCAGTTTTTCCGGGACAGGGACCACAGATACGCAGTATTTT,CASSFSGTGTTDTQYF
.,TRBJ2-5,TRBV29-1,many,TGCAGCGTGAAGTTACAGCGCCGGGAAGAGACCCAGTACTTC,CSVKLQRREETQYF
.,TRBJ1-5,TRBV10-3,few,TGTGCCATCAGTGACCGATCAGGGGAAGGTCAGCCCCAGCATTTT,CAISDRSGEGQPQHF
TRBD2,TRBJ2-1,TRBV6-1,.,TGTGCCAGCAGTCCAAGCGTTACTAGCGCCTCCTACAATGAGCAGTTCTTC,CASSPSVTSASYNEQFF
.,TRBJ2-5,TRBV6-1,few,TGTGCCAGCGGGGGGGAACAGGGGACAGACCAAGAGACCCAGTACTTC,CASGGEQGTDQETQYF
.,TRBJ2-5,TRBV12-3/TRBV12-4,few,TGTGCCAGCAGCCGTGCGCGGGTCCCCCAAGAGACCCAGTACTTC,CASSRARVPQETQYF
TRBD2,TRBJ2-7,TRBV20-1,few,TGCAGTGCCCTTCCGGGGGAGGGAGTTCCCCACTCCTACGAGCAGTACTTC,CSALPGEGVPHSYEQYF
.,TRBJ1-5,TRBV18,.,TGTGCCAGCTCACCAGGCGGGGGCCGACCCCAGCATTTT,CASSPGGGRPQHF
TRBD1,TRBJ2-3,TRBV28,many,TGTGCCAGCAGTCTTCGTGCCAGGGGGTCCACAGATACGCAGTATTTT,CASSLRARGSTDTQYF
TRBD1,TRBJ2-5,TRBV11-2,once,TGTGCCAGCAGCCTCGACGTCTTCCCGGGACAGGGGGCGCAAAGGGAGACCCAGTACTTC,CASSLDVFPGQGAQRETQYF
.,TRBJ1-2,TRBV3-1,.,TGTGCCAGCAGCCAACAACGGAATGGCTACACCTTC,CASSQQRNGYTF
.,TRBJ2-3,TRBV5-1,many,TGCGCCAGCAGCTTTAAACCGAGCTTGGACGCAGATACGCAGTATTTT,CASSFKPSLDADTQYF
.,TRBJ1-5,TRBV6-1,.,TGTGCCAGCAGTATCCATAGCAATCAGCCCCAGCATTTT,CASSIHSNQPQHF
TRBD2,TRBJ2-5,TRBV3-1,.,TGTGCCAGCAGCCAAGAGCTAGCGGGGAAGGGGACCCAGTACTTC,CASSQELAGKGTQYF
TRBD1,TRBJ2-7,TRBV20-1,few,TGCAGTGCTATTAGACAGGGCCTCTACGAGCAGTACTTC,CSAIRQGLYEQYF
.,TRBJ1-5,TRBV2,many,TGTGCTAACGGGGACCTCAATCAGCCCCAGCATTTT,CANGDLNQPQHF
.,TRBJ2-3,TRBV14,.,TGTGCCAGCAGCAAAACCATGACCCGGTGGTATTTT,CASSKTMTRWYF